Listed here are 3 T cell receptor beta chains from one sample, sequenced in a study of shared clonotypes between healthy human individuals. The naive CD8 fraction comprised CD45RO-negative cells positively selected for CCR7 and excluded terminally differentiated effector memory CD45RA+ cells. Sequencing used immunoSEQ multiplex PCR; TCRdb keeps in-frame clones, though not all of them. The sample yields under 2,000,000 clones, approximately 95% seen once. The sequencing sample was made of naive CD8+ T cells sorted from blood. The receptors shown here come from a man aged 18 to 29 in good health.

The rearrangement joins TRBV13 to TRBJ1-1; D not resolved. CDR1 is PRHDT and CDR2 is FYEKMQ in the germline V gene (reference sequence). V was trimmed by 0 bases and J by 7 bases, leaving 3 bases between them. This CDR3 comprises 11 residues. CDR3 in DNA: TGTGCCAGCAGCTTAGGGGATGAAGCTTTCTTT. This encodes CASSLGDEAFF.

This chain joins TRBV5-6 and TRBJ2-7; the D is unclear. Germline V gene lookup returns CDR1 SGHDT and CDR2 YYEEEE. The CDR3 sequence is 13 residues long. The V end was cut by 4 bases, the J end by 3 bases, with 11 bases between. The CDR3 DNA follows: TGTGCCAGCAGCAGCAATCTCAACTACGAGCAGTACTTC. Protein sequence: CASSSNLNYEQYF.

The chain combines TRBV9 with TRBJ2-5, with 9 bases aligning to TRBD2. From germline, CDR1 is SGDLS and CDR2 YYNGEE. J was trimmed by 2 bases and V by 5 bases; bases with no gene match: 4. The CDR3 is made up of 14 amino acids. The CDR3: CASSGGGVQETQYF. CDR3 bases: TGTGCCAGCAGTGGCGGGGGGGTACAAGAGACCCAGTACTTC.